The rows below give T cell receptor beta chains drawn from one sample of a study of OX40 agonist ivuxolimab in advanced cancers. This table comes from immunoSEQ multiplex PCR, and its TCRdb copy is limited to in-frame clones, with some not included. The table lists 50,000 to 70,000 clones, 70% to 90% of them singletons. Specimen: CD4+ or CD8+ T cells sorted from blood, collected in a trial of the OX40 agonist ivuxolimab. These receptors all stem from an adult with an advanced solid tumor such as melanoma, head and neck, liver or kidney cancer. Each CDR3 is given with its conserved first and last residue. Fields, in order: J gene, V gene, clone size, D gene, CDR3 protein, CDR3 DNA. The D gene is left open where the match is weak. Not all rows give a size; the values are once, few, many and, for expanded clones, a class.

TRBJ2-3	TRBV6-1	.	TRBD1	CASSEVLLGQAYTDTQYF	TGTGCCAGCAGTGAAGTCTTGTTGGGACAGGCCTACACAGATACGCAGTATTTT
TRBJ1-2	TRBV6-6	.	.	CASSLLGAGGDGYTF	TGTGCCAGCAGTTTACTAGGTGCGGGCGGAGATGGCTACACCTTC
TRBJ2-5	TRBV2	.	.	CASSPDSGWTQYF	TGTGCCAGCAGCCCTGACAGCGGATGGACCCAGTACTTC
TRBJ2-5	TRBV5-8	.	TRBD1	CASSRDRGETQYF	TGTGCCAGCAGCCGGGACAGGGGTGAGACCCAGTACTTC
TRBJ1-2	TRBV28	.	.	CASSRGNYGYTF	TGTGCCAGCAGTAGAGGGAACTATGGCTACACCTTC
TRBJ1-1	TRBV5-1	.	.	CASSYRGNTEAFF	TGCGCCAGCAGCTACAGAGGAAACACTGAAGCTTTCTTT
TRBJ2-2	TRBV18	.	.	CASSPRYEAGSMNTGELFF	TGTGCCAGCTCACCACGATACGAGGCAGGGAGTATGAACACCGGGGAGCTGTTTTTT
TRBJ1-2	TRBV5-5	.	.	CASSLGDYGYTF	TGTGCCAGCAGCTTAGGAGACTATGGCTACACCTTC
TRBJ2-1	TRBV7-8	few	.	CASSLGEVGDNEQFF	TGTGCCAGCAGCTTGGGGGAGGTGGGAGACAATGAGCAGTTCTTC
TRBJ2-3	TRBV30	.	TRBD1	CASDGTDRTDTQYF	TGTGCCTCCGACGGGACAGACCGCACAGATACGCAGTATTTT
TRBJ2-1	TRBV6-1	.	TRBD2	CASSTSVNEQFF	TGTGCCAGCAGTACTAGCGTGAATGAGCAGTTCTTC
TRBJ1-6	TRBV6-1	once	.	CASSEDGTDLSPLHF	TGTGCCAGCAGTGAAGACGGGACGGACCTTTCACCCCTCCACTTT
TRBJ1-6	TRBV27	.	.	CASRIEASPLHF	TGTGCCAGCAGAATAGAAGCTTCACCCCTCCACTTT
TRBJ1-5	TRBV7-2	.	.	CASSSRVNQPQHF	TGTGCCAGCAGCTCCCGGGTCAATCAGCCCCAGCATTTT
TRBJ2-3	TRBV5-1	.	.	CASSSPTTDTQYF	TGCGCCAGCAGCTCCCCAACCACAGATACGCAGTATTTT
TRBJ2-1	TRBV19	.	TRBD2	CASRGTSGRAAFNEQFF	TGTGCCAGTAGAGGGACTAGCGGGAGGGCCGCTTTCAATGAGCAGTTCTTC
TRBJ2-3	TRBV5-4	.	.	CASSFPLSGTDTQYF	TGTGCCAGCAGCTTTCCACTATCCGGCACAGATACGCAGTATTTT
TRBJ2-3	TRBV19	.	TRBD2	CATRTSGSTDTQYF	TGTGCCACCCGGACTAGCGGGAGTACAGATACGCAGTATTTT
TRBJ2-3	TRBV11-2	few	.	CASSFLSLGADTQYF	TGTGCCAGCAGCTTTTTAAGTTTAGGGGCAGATACGCAGTATTTT
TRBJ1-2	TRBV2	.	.	CASSLETGNYGYTF	TGTGCCAGCAGTTTAGAGACGGGGAACTATGGCTACACCTTC
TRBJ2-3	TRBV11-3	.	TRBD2	CASSTRLAAIATDTQYF	TGTGCCAGCAGCACGCGACTAGCGGCGATAGCCACAGATACGCAGTATTTT
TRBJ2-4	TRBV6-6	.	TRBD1	CASSQTQGTKNIQYF	TGTGCCAGCAGCCAGACACAGGGGACCAAAAACATTCAGTACTTC
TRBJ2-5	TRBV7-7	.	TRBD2	CASSLAGAGETQYF	TGTGCTAGCAGCTTAGCGGGAGCGGGTGAGACCCAGTACTTC
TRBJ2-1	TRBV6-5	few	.	CASSYRRPSSYNEQFF	TGTGCCAGCAGTTACAGGCGCCCGAGCTCCTACAATGAGCAGTTCTTC
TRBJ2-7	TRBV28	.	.	CASTHLQGRVHEQYF	TGTGCCAGCACTCATTTGCAGGGGAGAGTCCACGAGCAGTACTTC
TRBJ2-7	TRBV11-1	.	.	CASTPLFGPTYEQYF	TGTGCCAGCACCCCTTTATTCGGGCCTACCTACGAGCAGTACTTC
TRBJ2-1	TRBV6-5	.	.	CASSYTLKLGTDEQFF	TGTGCCAGCAGTTACACGCTTAAACTAGGAACGGATGAGCAGTTCTTC
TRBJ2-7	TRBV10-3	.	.	CAISAGWQGTYEQYF	TGTGCCATCAGTGCTGGATGGCAGGGGACCTACGAGCAGTACTTC
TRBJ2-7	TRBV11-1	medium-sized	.	CASSLGGRSQYEQYF	TGTGCCAGCAGCTTAGGAGGGAGGTCTCAGTACGAGCAGTACTTC
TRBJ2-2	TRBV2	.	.	CASSERQGSNTGELFF	TGTGCCAGCAGTGAACGGCAGGGGTCGAACACCGGGGAGCTGTTTTTT
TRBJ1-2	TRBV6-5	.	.	CASSDPATPYGYTF	TGTGCCAGCAGTGATCCGGCAACACCCTATGGCTACACCTTC
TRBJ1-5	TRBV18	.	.	CASSPGGNNQPQHF	TGTGCCAGCTCACCAGGGGGCAACAATCAGCCCCAGCATTTT
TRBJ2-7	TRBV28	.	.	CASIEGRNGEQYF	TGTGCCAGCATCGAGGGCAGAAACGGCGAGCAGTACTTC
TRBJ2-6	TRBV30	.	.	CAWRFSGANVLTF	TGTGCCTGGAGATTCTCTGGGGCCAACGTCCTGACTTTC
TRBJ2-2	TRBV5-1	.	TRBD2	CASASASGLNTGELFF	TGCGCCAGCGCTTCGGCTAGCGGGCTGAACACCGGGGAGCTGTTTTTT